This TCR beta chain is drawn from a study of early stage breast cancer tumors. Study background: ER+/PR+/HER2- status applied to about 80% of the 16 invasive breast tumors. Points from the study as a whole: Commonly generated sequences made up most enriched TCRB sequences shared between patients. Tumors had around 2.5-fold higher T cell density than normal breast. Tumor and normal breast were distinguished via blood comparison in about 90% of the 16 patients.

Turning to this clone: What it binds is not known.

Data came from immunoSEQ multiplex PCR; TCRdb stores just in-frame clones and leaves some out. The sample has some 75,000 clones, 70% to 85% seen once. Looked up from germline, CDR1 is SGHTA and CDR2 is FQGTGA. V shed 4 bases and J 5 bases; nucleotides not matched to a gene: 1. This CDR3 comprises 12 residues. The chain carries TRBV7-3 and TRBJ2-7; 8 positions agree with TRBD2. The TCR sequence derives from a person between 60 and 70 years old with breast cancer. The source material was blood. CDR3 DNA: TGTGCCAGCAGCTCGGGGGGGCACGAGCAGTACTTC. Translating it yields CASSSGGHEQYF.